The 30 T cell receptor beta chains below come from one sample, sequenced in a study of identical twins. TCRdb redid the calling of the 5' RACE reads with MiXCR, one entry per CDR3 protein. In the table there are 700,000 to 950,000 distinct CDR3 sequences, roughly an eighth of which are singletons. Another study also made use of these data, one on yellow fever vaccine responses in identical twins.

Sample: PBMCs. The receptors originated from a woman aged 18-29 years in good health.

This clonotype showed up just a few times. The chain couples TRBV12-3 or TRBV12-4 to TRBJ2-5, with unresolved D. V was clipped by 3 bases and J by 0 bases, with 11 bases between them. The CDR3 has 15 amino acids. The CDR3 sequence is CASSFRQKDQETQYF. The CDR3 DNA sequence: TGTGCCAGCAGTTTTCGGCAGAAAGACCAAGAGACCCAGTACTTC.

At least ten counts were recorded for this clonotype. The chain carries TRBV11-2 and TRBJ1-1; 7 positions agree with TRBD1. V trimming: 5 bases; J trimming: 6 bases; junction bases outside the gene matches: 12. Per germline, CDR1 SGHAT and CDR2 FQNNGV. CDR3 size: 15 residues. The DNA of the CDR3 is TGTGCCAGCAGCACCCGACAGGGAGGGTTAGCTGAAGCTTTCTTT. Amino acids: CASSTRQGGLAEAFF.

This clonotype was recorded a few times. V and J are TRBV2 and TRBJ2-7, with 9 bases fitting TRBD1. Trimming took 4 bases from V and 6 from J; bases not matched to a gene: 10. This CDR3 is 15 amino acids long. Germline V gene sequence: CDR1 SNHLY, CDR2 FYNNEI. CDR3 coding DNA: TGTGCCAGCAGTGGACCCGGGACAGGGTCTGGCGAGCAGTACGTC. It translates to CASSGPGTGSGEQYV.

The CDR3 DNA reads TGCGCCAGCAGCTTGGGCCCCCAGACGGATAGCAATCAGCCCCAGCATTTT. It is translated as CASSLGPQTDSNQPQHF. This chain uses TRBV5-1 with TRBJ1-5; D ambiguous. CDR3 size: 17 residues. V shed 0 bases and J shed 0 bases, with 13 bases lying between them. Germline loops: CDR1 SGHRS, CDR2 YFSETQ.

The chain recombines TRBV18 with TRBJ2-1, with D perhaps matching TRBD1 or TRBD2 (5 bases each). The V gene's germline CDR1 is KGHSH and CDR2 LQKENI. The CDR3 runs to 16 residues. Between the trimmed V and J ends, which lost 0 bases and 3 bases, there was a span of 12 bases. The DNA of the CDR3 is TGTGCCAGCTCACCACCTTTGGGGGAGTACTACAATGAGCAGTTCTTC. It specifies CASSPPLGEYYNEQFF.

This clonotype was observed at least ten times. V gene TRBV4-1 combines with J gene TRBJ2-2; D unresolved. Germline CDR1 MGHRA, CDR2 YSYEKL. The CDR3 length is 16 residues. Trimming stripped 4 bases from V and 3 bases from J, with 15 bases between. CDR3 DNA sequence: TGCGCCAGCAGCCCTAAATCATTGGCTTACACCGGGGAGCTGTTTTTT. Amino acids: CASSPKSLAYTGELFF.

The V call is TRBV5-8, the J call TRBJ2-5; no firm D call. The length of the CDR3 is 13 residues. Trimming took off 5 bases at V and 5 bases at J, with 13 bases between the two ends. Germline values: CDR1 SGHTS, CDR2 YDEGEE. The CDR3 DNA is TGTGCCAGCAGATCCCTCGGTCGGGAGACCCAGTACTTC. The encoded protein is CASRSLGRETQYF.

This clonotype was counted only a few times. This sequence joins TRBV6-2 or TRBV6-3 and TRBJ2-6; D is uncertain. The V gene lost 5 bases and the J gene lost 0 bases, with 8 bases spanning the gap. The CDR3 contains 15 residues. Germline V gene lookup returns CDR1 MNHEY and CDR2 SVGEGT. The chain's CDR3 is CASSPGTSGANVLTF. CDR3 bases: TGTGCCAGCAGTCCAGGAACCTCTGGGGCCAACGTCCTGACTTTC.

The chain is built from TRBV7-9 and TRBJ1-2; 9 bases match TRBD1. The germline gives CDR1 SEHNR, CDR2 FQNEAQ (reference sequence). V was clipped by 5 bases and J by 7 bases; unmatched bases: 5. The CDR3 extends over 13 amino acids. The CDR3 sequence is CASSLGTGPGYTF. The CDR3 DNA sequence: TGTGCCAGCAGCCTTGGGACAGGGCCTGGCTACACCTTC.

This clonotype has only a few counts. The chain couples TRBV20-1 to TRBJ1-5; D is unresolved. Germline V gene sequence: CDR1 DFQATT, CDR2 SNEGSKA (reference sequence). The CDR3 sequence is 15 residues long. V lost 6 bases and J 0 bases, leaving 15 bases between the germline ends. CDR3 nucleotides: TGCAGTGCACAAACTGACACTCATAGCAATCAGCCCCAGCATTTT. Amino acid sequence: CSAQTDTHSNQPQHF.

This clonotype showed up many times. The chain has TRBV6-1 and TRBJ1-2; D perhaps matches TRBD1 (5 bases). The CDR3 totals 14 residues. Germline CDR1 MNHNS, CDR2 SASEGT. V gave up 6 bases and J gave up 8 bases, with 19 bases separating them. Written as DNA, the CDR3 is TGTGCCAGCAGACGGACCGGGCTCAGGGAAGGCTACACCTTC. Its translation: CASRRTGLREGYTF.

This rearrangement joins TRBV28 to TRBJ2-7, with 7 bases that match TRBD2. CDR1 is MDHEN, CDR2 SYDVKM, per germline. V was clipped by 6 bases and J by 4 bases; unmatched bases: 15. The CDR3 totals 16 residues. DNA of the CDR3: TGTGCCAGCAGGCCAAGGCATGGGAGGGCCTTGTACGAGCAGTACTTC. Amino acids: CASRPRHGRALYEQYF.

This clonotype was recorded a few times. CDR3 bases: TGCGCCAGCAGCCAAGGTATCGGGACTAATGAAAAACTGTTTTTT. Protein sequence: CASSQGIGTNEKLFF. The gene calls are TRBV4-1 and TRBJ1-4; D is ambiguous. Germline V gene lookup returns CDR1 MGHRA and CDR2 YSYEKL. The V end was cut by 1 base, the J end by 2 bases, with 8 bases between. This CDR3 contains 15 residues.

The V call is TRBV12-3 or TRBV12-4, the J call TRBJ2-3; 12 bases line up with TRBD2. Losses at the gene ends were 7 bases for V and 4 bases for J; bases not matched to a gene: 6. The CDR3 extends over 15 amino acids. CDR3 region: CASIPTSGSSDTQYF. DNA of the CDR3: TGTGCCAGCATTCCGACTAGCGGGAGTTCAGATACGCAGTATTTT.

The V call is TRBV10-2, the J call TRBJ2-5, with no clear D. Germline CDR1 WSHSY, CDR2 SAAADI. V dropped 5 bases and J dropped 7 bases, with 14 bases sitting between them. The CDR3 is 13 residues long. The DNA of the CDR3 is TGCGCCAGCAGTCCGACGGTGATGGGGACCCAGTACTTC. It yields the protein CASSPTVMGTQYF.

This clonotype was picked up a small number of times. V is TRBV20-1 and J is TRBJ2-1; D unresolved. The CDR3 consists of 15 residues. The V and J ends lost 2 bases and 0 bases respectively, with 11 bases between them. Per the germline V gene, CDR1 is DFQATT and CDR2 is SNEGSKA (reference sequence). This CDR3 is CSARKGTGSYNEQFF. CDR3 bases: TGCAGTGCTAGAAAGGGCACCGGCTCCTACAATGAGCAGTTCTTC.

This clonotype appeared a few times. This chain joins TRBV11-2 and TRBJ1-2; D not certain. Germline V lookup: CDR1 SGHAT, CDR2 FQNNGV. The CDR3 extends over 12 amino acids. V was pared by 5 bases and J by 7 bases, with 11 bases between. CDR3 nucleotides: TGTGCCAGCAGCCTAGGGCAGTTTGGCTACACCTTC. Translation: CASSLGQFGYTF.

The sample holds a few counts of this clonotype. The chain couples TRBV28 to TRBJ2-6, with TRBD2 as a possible D gene (6 bases). The V gene's germline CDR1 is MDHEN and CDR2 SYDVKM. Deletions cut 6 bases from V and 4 bases from J, with 22 bases between. CDR3 length: 18 amino acids. In DNA, the CDR3 is TGTGCCAGCAGGATTAGAGGAAACCCGGCGGGGGGGGCCAACGTCCTGACTTTC. Encoded protein: CASRIRGNPAGGANVLTF. Full variable domain (rest looked up from reference TRBV28 and TRBJ2-6): DVKVTQSSRYLVKRTGEKVFLECVQDMDHENMFWYRQDPGLGLRLIYFSYDVKMKEKGDIPEGYSVSREKKERFSLILESASTNQTSMYLCASRIRGNPAGGANVLTFGAGSRLTVL.

V is TRBV7-9 and J is TRBJ2-5; no definite D call. Germline CDR1 and CDR2: SEHNR and FQNEAQ (reference sequence). The CDR3 has 15 amino acids. The V gene lost 0 bases and the J gene lost 0 bases, with 8 bases spanning the gap. CDR3 amino acids: CASSLAMNHQETQYF. CDR3 nucleotide sequence: TGTGCCAGCAGCTTAGCGATGAACCACCAAGAGACCCAGTACTTC.

The table lists this clonotype with a few counts. The V and J genes are TRBV3-1 and TRBJ1-2; no clear D. The CDR3 extends over 12 amino acids. Germline V gene lookup returns CDR1 LGHDT and CDR2 YNNKEL (reference sequence). Trimming shortened V by 4 bases and J by 8 bases, and 11 bases separated the two germline ends. CDR3 sequence (DNA): TGTGCCAGCAGCCGGAGGAACACGGGCTACACCTTC. Its protein is CASSRRNTGYTF.

The V and J genes are TRBV3-1 and TRBJ1-1; 9 bases are a match to TRBD1. The CDR3 length is 16 residues. V gave up 1 base and J gave up 0 bases; unmatched junction bases: 3. CDR1 is LGHDT, CDR2 YNNKEL, per germline (reference sequence). CDR3 sequence reads: CASSQGGTGLNTEAFF. CDR3 nucleotides: TGTGCCAGCAGCCAAGGTGGGACAGGGCTGAACACTGAAGCTTTCTTT.

This clonotype has just a few counts. This sequence joins TRBV4-2 and TRBJ2-4; 8 positions match TRBD2. CDR3 length: 18 residues. Per germline, CDR1 LGHNA and CDR2 YNFKEQ. After removal of 0 bases from V and 7 bases from J, the junction contained 14 bases not matched to a gene. The CDR3 protein is CASSQDSPLAGPPNIQYF. Written as DNA, the CDR3 is TGTGCCAGCAGCCAAGATTCGCCCTTAGCGGGGCCTCCCAACATTCAGTACTTC.

This clonotype has only a few counts. This rearrangement joins TRBV14 to TRBJ2-7, with D perhaps matching TRBD1 (6 bases). The germline V gene has CDR1 SGHDN and CDR2 FVKESK. This CDR3 contains 16 residues. V was clipped by 3 bases and J by 1 base, with 16 bases between them. CDR3 in DNA: TGTGCCAGCAGCCATTCCCTATGGGACAAGTCCTACGAGCAGTACTTC. Encoded protein: CASSHSLWDKSYEQYF.

This clonotype was observed a few times. The rearrangement joins TRBV12-3 or TRBV12-4 to TRBJ1-6; D not resolved. This CDR3 contains 14 residues. With 6 bases removed from V and 6 bases from J, the gap between germline ends came to 12 bases. CDR3 DNA sequence: TGTGCCAGCAGACGGGCCTCGGGTAATTCACCCCTCCACTTT. Translation gives CASRRASGNSPLHF.

The V and J genes are TRBV10-3 and TRBJ2-3; perhaps TRBD2 as D (6 bases). The germline V gene encodes CDR1 ENHRY and CDR2 SYGVKD. This CDR3 contains 14 residues. V was clipped by 0 bases and J by 3 bases, with 7 bases between them. The CDR3 bases are TGTGCCATCAGTGAGTCTCGGGGGACAGATACGCAGTATTTT. Translation gives CAISESRGTDTQYF.

This rearrangement joins TRBV5-1 to TRBJ2-1; 14 bases are shared with TRBD2. Trimming removed 4 bases from V and 10 bases from J; junction bases left unmatched: 7. The CDR3 runs 15 residues. In germline, CDR1 is SGHRS, CDR2 YFSETQ. The CDR3 DNA sequence: TGCGCCAGCAGCCCCCGGGGACTAGCGGGAGCCGAGCAGTTCTTC. Translating it yields CASSPRGLAGAEQFF.

This clonotype was counted a few times. The rearrangement links TRBV24-1 to TRBJ1-2; 9 positions match TRBD1. The CDR3 is made up of 15 amino acids. The J segment lost 7 bases and the V segment lost 3 bases, leaving 8 bases of the junction unmatched. Germline V CDR1 and CDR2: KGHDR, SFDVKD. CDR3 region: CATSDRRQGESGYTF. As DNA, the CDR3 is TGTGCCACCAGTGATCGACGACAGGGGGAATCTGGCTACACCTTC.

This chain uses TRBV5-5 with TRBJ2-7; 8 positions agree with TRBD1. Germline V gene lookup returns CDR1 SGHKS and CDR2 YYEKEE (reference sequence). Trimming cost V 2 bases and J 12 bases; bases outside gene matches: 10. CDR3 length equals 13 residues. The CDR3 DNA reads TGTGCCAGCAGCTTTGGCTCGGGACAGGCACCGTACGTC. This translates into CASSFGSGQAPYV.

The chain couples TRBV6-1 to TRBJ2-3; tentative D call: TRBD1 (6 bases). This CDR3 contains 14 residues. Germline-derived CDR1 and CDR2 are MNHNS and SASEGT. Trimming removed 7 bases at V and 3 bases at J, with 14 bases between. DNA for the CDR3: TGTGCCAGCATGGGCACAGGGTTGACAGATACGCAGTATTTT. Protein: CASMGTGLTDTQYF.

This clonotype was seen a single time. The chain is built from TRBV6-1 and TRBJ2-5; D is tentatively TRBD1 or TRBD2 (6 bases each). Germline values: CDR1 MNHNS, CDR2 SASEGT. This CDR3 spans 15 amino acids. V was cut by 6 bases and J by 5 bases, with 19 bases left in between. This CDR3 is CASRAGTPRGETQYF. The CDR3 DNA sequence: TGTGCCAGCAGGGCCGGGACACCCCGGGGGGAGACCCAGTACTTC.